The 26 T cell receptor beta chains given below trace back to one sample, sequenced in a study of blood T cells in healthy people across ages. With a J-beta primer mix and a sample-barcoded 5' primer, a second PCR ran roughly 6 to 12 cycles. TCRdb used MiXCR to reprocess the 5' RACE reads, holding one entry per CDR3 protein. The profile shows 1.5 million to 2 million distinct CDR3 sequences, 28% of them singletons. The specimen sequenced was blood. The receptors come from a young woman in good health.

Note on this clonotype: Compared with germline, one end of the junction differs, possibly owing to a read error. The rearrangement uses TRBV29-1 and TRBJ2-2, with a possible D match to TRBD2 (6 bases). The CDR3 runs 14 residues. The V gene's germline CDR1 is SQVTM and CDR2 ANQGSEA. The CDR3 DNA sequence: TGCAGCGTTGATAAAGGGGCGGGAACCGGGGAGCCGTTTTTT. It is translated as CSVDKGAGTGEPFF.

V usage is TRBV2 and J usage is TRBJ1-6; D might be TRBD1 (6 bases). The CDR3 contains 14 residues. Germline loops: CDR1 SNHLY, CDR2 FYNNEI. V was pared by 3 bases and J by 4 bases, with 7 bases between. This CDR3 reads CASSDQGYNSPLHF. The CDR3 coding sequence is TGTGCCAGCAGTGACCAGGGGTATAATTCACCCCTCCACTTT.

About this clonotype: Germline is not matched at one junction end, which may reflect a read error. V and J are TRBV4-2 and TRBJ1-2; D call uncertain. Looked up from germline, CDR1 is LGHNA and CDR2 is YNFKEQ. The CDR3 contains 16 residues. The CDR3 sequence: CASSQENSQSQSGCTF. The CDR3 DNA follows: TGTGCCAGCAGCCAAGAAAATTCCCAATCCCAATCCGGCTGCACCTTC.

This chain joins TRBV6-2 or TRBV6-3 and TRBJ2-1, with 9 nucleotides matching TRBD2. The J call may be incorrect, as the DNA end agrees better with TRBJ2-7. Germline CDR1 and CDR2: MNHEY and SVGEGT. The CDR3 covers 14 residues. CDR3: CASISGRPYNEQYF. The CDR3 DNA reads TGTGCCAGCATTAGCGGGAGACCCTACAATGAGCAGTACTTC.

As to this clonotype: Since the CDR3 does not end with the conserved phenylalanine or tryptophan, this likely comes from a read error. This rearrangement joins TRBV6-2 or TRBV6-3 to TRBJ2-7; possibly TRBD2 for D (5 bases). The V end was cut by 9 bases, the J end by 6 bases, with 15 bases between. The V gene's germline CDR1 is MNHEY and CDR2 SVGEGT. CDR3 length: 12 residues. The CDR3 loop reads CASASFSSEQYS. For the CDR3, the DNA is TGTGCCAGTGCTAGCTTCAGCTCCGAGCAGTACTCC.

In this sample, this clonotype turned up many times. DNA of the CDR3: TGTGCCAGCAGTTCCGGACTGAACGGGGCTTACGAGCAGTACTTC. Translating it yields CASSSGLNGAYEQYF. The J gene is TRBJ2-7, the V gene TRBV27; D may match TRBD1 or TRBD2 (5 bases each). CDR3 length equals 15 residues. The V end was cut by 4 bases, the J end by 4 bases, with 17 bases between. Germline loops: CDR1 MNHEY, CDR2 SMNVEV (reference sequence).

A few counts support this clonotype. This chain joins TRBV5-1 and TRBJ1-2; 8 positions agree with TRBD1. V was clipped by 2 bases and J by 4 bases; unmatched bases: 4. This CDR3 has 14 residues. The germline V gene encodes CDR1 SGHRS and CDR2 YFSETQ. CDR3 bases: TGCGCCAGCAGCTTATCAGGGGGCGCCTATGGCTACACCTTC. Translating it yields CASSLSGGAYGYTF.

The chain joins TRBV30 to TRBJ2-7; TRBD1 matches at 11 bases. The CDR3 has 14 amino acids. Germline V gives CDR1 GTSNPN, CDR2 SVGIG (reference sequence). V lost 2 bases, J lost 4 bases, and 4 bases stayed unmatched. Written as DNA, the CDR3 is TGTGCCTGGAGTTGGGACAGGGGGGGTTACGAGCAGTACTTC. It codes for CAWSWDRGGYEQYF.

The sample holds many counts of this clonotype. The CDR3 nucleotides are TGCAGCGTTCGAATCCGGGACAGAGCCTACGAGCAGTACTTC. This encodes CSVRIRDRAYEQYF. This sequence joins TRBV29-1 and TRBJ2-7; 7 bases are shared with TRBD1. The CDR3 covers 14 residues. Germline V gene sequence: CDR1 SQVTM, CDR2 ANQGSEA. V trimming: 5 bases; J trimming: 2 bases; junction bases outside the gene matches: 9.

This clonotype was observed at least ten times. CDR3 sequence reads: CASSRWETQYF. DNA for the CDR3: TGTGCCAGCAGCCGTTGGGAGACCCAGTACTTC. The rearrangement links TRBV28 to TRBJ2-5; the D is unclear. CDR1 and CDR2 from the germline V gene are MDHEN and SYDVKM. The CDR3 runs 11 residues. V lost 6 bases and J 5 bases, leaving 7 bases between the germline ends. Variable domain in full (rest from reference TRBV28 and TRBJ2-5): DVKVTQSSRYLVKRTGEKVFLECVQDMDHENMFWYRQDPGLGLRLIYFSYDVKMKEKGDIPEGYSVSREKKERFSLILESASTNQTSMYLCASSRWETQYFGPGTRLLVL.

This clonotype was counted ten times or more. The V gene is TRBV3-1, the J gene TRBJ2-7; 14 bases match TRBD2. CDR1 is LGHDT, CDR2 YNNKEL, per germline (reference sequence). This CDR3 is 17 amino acids long. V was clipped by 4 bases and J by 0 bases; unmatched bases: 5. The CDR3, as DNA: TGTGCCAGCAGCCTGGGACTAGCGGGGGCCCTCTCCTACGAGCAGTACTTC. It is translated as CASSLGLAGALSYEQYF.

The chain joins TRBV6-1 to TRBJ2-3, with 8 bases lining up with TRBD1. Germline V gives CDR1 MNHNS, CDR2 SASEGT. The trim removed 2 bases at V and 7 bases at J, leaving 8 bases unmatched. The length of the CDR3 is 15 residues. The CDR3 nucleotides read TGTGCCAGCAGTGAACTGGACAGGGCACCAAATACGCAGTATTTT. This sequence encodes CASSELDRAPNTQYF.

This clonotype has just a few counts. V usage is TRBV7-6 and J usage is TRBJ2-2, with D perhaps matching TRBD2 (5 bases). Germline V lookup: CDR1 SGHVS, CDR2 FNYEAQ. Between the trimmed V and J ends, which lost 11 bases and 3 bases, there was a span of 7 bases. CDR3 size: 11 residues. The CDR3 region has the DNA TGTGCCTCCGGGGACACCGGGGAGCTGTTTTTT. The encoded protein is CASGDTGELFF.

The chain joins TRBV5-1 to TRBJ1-1; a weak D match, TRBD1 (5 bases). With 4 bases removed from V and 0 bases from J, the gap between germline ends came to 19 bases. Germline V lookup: CDR1 SGHRS, CDR2 YFSETQ. The CDR3 covers 17 residues. DNA for the CDR3: TGCGCCAGCAGCCGCAACTACCGGGACCGCATGAACACTGAAGCTTTCTTT. The encoded protein is CASSRNYRDRMNTEAFF.

This clonotype was found many times. The V and J genes are TRBV11-2 and TRBJ1-2; D not resolved. This CDR3 has 13 residues. Germline values: CDR1 SGHAT, CDR2 FQNNGV. The V gene lost 1 base and the J gene lost 7 bases, with 10 bases spanning the gap. The CDR3 loop is CASSLVRGGGYTF. The CDR3 DNA reads TGTGCCAGCAGCTTAGTCCGGGGTGGTGGCTACACCTTC.

The chain couples TRBV11-2 to TRBJ2-5; 7 positions match TRBD1. The CDR3 has 15 amino acids. Germline loops: CDR1 SGHAT, CDR2 FQNNGV. J gave up 5 bases and V 0 bases, and 6 bases lay outside the gene matches. The CDR3 region is CASSLEGQIGETQYF. CDR3 bases: TGTGCCAGCAGCTTAGAGGGACAGATAGGGGAGACCCAGTACTTC.

This clonotype was seen a handful of times. This sequence joins TRBV11-2 and TRBJ2-2; TRBD1 matches at 7 bases. Germline trimming cut 4 bases from V and 5 bases from J; bases unmatched to any gene: 7. This CDR3 has 15 amino acids. Germline CDR1 reads SGHAT; CDR2 reads FQNNGV. The CDR3 loop reads CASSYSDRATGELFF. CDR3 bases: TGTGCCAGCAGCTATTCTGACAGGGCAACCGGGGAGCTGTTTTTT.

The chain is built from TRBV18 and TRBJ2-5; D may correspond to TRBD1 or TRBD2 (7 bases each). Germline CDR1 KGHSH, CDR2 LQKENI. The CDR3 runs 15 residues. V shed 3 bases and J shed 2 bases, with 13 bases lying between them. As DNA, the CDR3 is TGTGCCAGCTCACCCCTGCAGGGGGGGCAAGAGACCCAGTACTTC. It yields the protein CASSPLQGGQETQYF.

This clonotype was counted many times. The chain combines TRBV18 with TRBJ2-5; no firm D call. The CDR3 is made up of 13 amino acids. V lost 2 bases, J lost 4 bases, and 8 bases lay in between. Germline V gives CDR1 KGHSH, CDR2 LQKENI. In DNA, the CDR3 is TGTGCCAGCTCACCAAGCCTTAGAGAGACCCAGTACTTC. Its translation: CASSPSLRETQYF.

The chain recombines TRBV5-1 with TRBJ2-7; 8 bases are a match to TRBD1. The CDR3 runs to 14 residues. Germline V gene lookup returns CDR1 SGHRS and CDR2 YFSETQ. The ends lost 3 bases at V and 5 bases at J; junction bases unmatched: 7. The CDR3 region has the DNA TGCGCCAGCAGCTCCGGAGGACAGGGAAACGAGCAGTACTTC. Translated, it gives CASSSGGQGNEQYF.

This chain links TRBV28 with TRBJ1-1, with D maybe TRBD1 (6 bases). Germline values: CDR1 MDHEN, CDR2 SYDVKM. The CDR3 sequence is 16 residues long. V lost 1 base to trimming and J lost 0 bases, with 12 bases between them. CDR3 residues: CASSLFQGNMNTEAFF. DNA of the CDR3: TGTGCCAGCAGTTTATTTCAGGGGAACATGAACACTGAAGCTTTCTTT.

In its sample, this clonotype was seen many times. V is TRBV7-2 and J is TRBJ2-4; no firm D call. Germline values: CDR1 SGHTA, CDR2 FQGNSA. CDR3 length equals 12 residues. The ends were cut back, 5 bases at V and 5 bases at J, with 7 bases in the middle. The CDR3 DNA reads TGTGCCAGCAGCCCGTACGAAAACATTCAGTACTTC. Encoded protein: CASSPYENIQYF.

There are a few counts of this clonotype. The chain carries TRBV4-1 and TRBJ2-7; no clear D. V lost 2 bases, J lost 7 bases, and 9 bases lay in between. Germline V gene sequence: CDR1 MGHRA, CDR2 YSYEKL. This CDR3 region has 12 residues. The CDR3: CASSQPFGEQYF. The CDR3 DNA reads TGCGCCAGCAGCCAACCATTCGGGGAGCAGTACTTC.

A few counts support this clonotype. The chain is built from TRBV6-4 and TRBJ2-6; D unclear. From germline, CDR1 is MRHNA and CDR2 SNTAGT. V lost 10 bases to trimming and J lost 3 bases, with 16 bases between them. This CDR3 region has 15 residues. The CDR3 nucleotides are TGTGCCACCCCATCCACGGAGCATGGGGCCAACGTCCTGACTTTC. Amino acids: CATPSTEHGANVLTF.

This clonotype was picked up many times. V gene TRBV27 combines with J gene TRBJ2-5, with D possibly matching TRBD2 (5 bases). Germline CDR1 reads MNHEY; CDR2 reads SMNVEV (reference sequence). Trimming stripped 3 bases from V and 11 bases from J, with 16 bases between. This CDR3 is 13 amino acids long. CDR3 DNA: TGTGCCAGCAGTTTGGCAGCCAGAAGGGAGCAGTACTTC. This translates into CASSLAARREQYF.

This clonotype was seen repeatedly, ten times or more. This chain links TRBV5-1 with TRBJ2-7, with D possibly TRBD1 on 6 matching bases. Between the trimmed V and J ends, which lost 4 bases and 2 bases, there was a span of 22 bases. The germline V gene encodes CDR1 SGHRS and CDR2 YFSETQ. This CDR3 contains 17 residues. CDR3 residues: CASSETGTTLRTYEQYF. CDR3 DNA: TGCGCCAGCAGCGAGACTGGGACAACCCTCCGTACCTACGAGCAGTACTTC.